This record looks at one TCR beta chain sequence and its context. The target antigen is unknown. The sample is drawn from a study of T cell responses to AZD1222 COVID-19 vaccine. Overall study findings and caveats: Seropositive status at baseline applied to only six AZD1222 recipients. Repertoires in all cases were sampled only once the peak T cell response had passed.

This table comes from immunoSEQ multiplex PCR, and its TCRdb copy is limited to in-frame clones, with some not included. This table has over 100,000 clones, about 86% appearing once. Trimming cost V 4 bases and J 2 bases, with 13 bases left between them. Germline CDR1 is MDHEN and CDR2 is SYDVKM. This CDR3 spans 15 amino acids. This rearrangement joins TRBV28 to TRBJ2-3; D ambiguous. The sequence was collected from an adult in good health. This specimen was peripheral blood, taken on day 0 of AZD1222 vaccination. The CDR3 here is CASSSPPGYTDTQYF. Here the CDR3 DNA reads TGTGCCAGCAGTTCCCCCCCGGGTTACACAGATACGCAGTATTTT.